This T cell receptor beta chain appears in the sequencing data of a study of blood T cell repertoires in COVID-19 (dated by TCRdb to the early 2020s). About the full investigation: The collaborator samples originated in the United States, Italy and Spain and spanned the acute and convalescent phases of COVID-19. The prospective study material was composed of cDNA or gDNA derived from T cells, B-cell-depleted T cells, or PBMCs. Nearly every sample came with metadata listing a de-identified subject ID, COVID-19 status, age in years and sex. Where available, HLA class I and class II types were obtained from metadata supplied by the sample provider rather than from assay-based typing. The samples were drawn from the first 160 participants of the ongoing ImmuneRACE study and from over 950 subjects provided by 6 global collaborators. The repertoires were released in a freely available public database meant as a resource for research on the immune response to SARS-CoV-2. Subjects who had been exposed to COVID-19, were actively infected with it, or had recovered from it provided the deeply sampled blood TCRbeta repertoires that made up the dataset.

Comments on this clone: The antigen it binds to is not known. The input lacks base qualities; no much larger clone sits a single base away.

Here is what the overall study found, with its caveats: Clinical and demographic metadata were provided uncurated, with the amount varying by source and participant.

For CDR1 and CDR2, the germline V gene lists SGHTA and FQGNSA. Trimming takes 5 bases off V and 5 bases off J; junction bases not matched to a gene: 11. CDR3 length: 15 amino acids, cysteine to phenylalanine. Just CDR3 DNA is preserved here, 45 bases in frame from base 1. Another Seattle source contributed samples from volunteer blood donors who had recovered from COVID-19. The collaborating institutions used their own protocols to collect whole blood in K2EDTA tubes. Collaborator samples were shipped for TCRbeta analysis as frozen whole blood, isolated PBMCs, or DNA extracted from either sample type. TCRbeta CDR3 regions were amplified from genomic DNA by means of the immunoSEQ Assay, a bias-controlled multiplex PCR. The study's own analysis went as follows. The number of nucleated cells in each sample was estimated by amplification of reference gene primers within the assay. To quantify the absolute abundance of each unique TCRbeta CDR3 rearrangement, sequence reads were collapsed and filtered. Productive Simpson clonality was computed per sample as the square root of Simpson's diversity index over productive rearrangements. Here the immuneACCESS table is served through TCRdb, limited to in-frame sequences with V and J called. Missing clones are a known gap in these copies; in checked studies unresolved V genes cover under half, and the rest lacks a known reason. V and J calls plus clone size are reproduced from that table; the DNA served to infer D and trimming. The table for this sample lists 120,000 or so clones; about 90% of them were counted only once. About 8% of the sample goes to the ten largest clones.

The TCR comes from a man between 65 and 85 years old who had recovered from COVID-19. The chain is encoded by TRBV7-2 joined to TRBJ2-7, with 8 middle bases fitting TRBD2. The sequencing sample was made of peripheral blood. The CDR3: CASSPGWLAGNEQYF. In nucleotide form, the sequence is TGTGCCAGCAGCCCCGGGTGGCTAGCGGGTAACGAGCAGTACTTC.